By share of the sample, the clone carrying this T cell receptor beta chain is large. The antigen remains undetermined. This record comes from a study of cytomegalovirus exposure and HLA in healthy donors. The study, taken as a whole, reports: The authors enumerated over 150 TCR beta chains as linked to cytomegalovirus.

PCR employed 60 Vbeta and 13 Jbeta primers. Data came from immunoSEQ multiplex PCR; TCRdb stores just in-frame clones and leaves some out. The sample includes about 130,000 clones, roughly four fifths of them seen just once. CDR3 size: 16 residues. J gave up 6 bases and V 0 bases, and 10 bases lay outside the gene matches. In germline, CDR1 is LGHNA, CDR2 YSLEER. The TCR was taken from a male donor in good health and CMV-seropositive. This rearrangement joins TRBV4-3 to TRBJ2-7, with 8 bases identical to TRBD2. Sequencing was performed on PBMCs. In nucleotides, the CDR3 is TGCGCCAGCAGCCAAGATGGAGCCGGGAGGGCCGGCGAGCAGTACTTC. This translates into CASSQDGAGRAGEQYF.